This passage covers 18 T cell receptor beta chains from one sample sequenced in a study of cytomegalovirus exposure and HLA in healthy donors. Primers: 60 Vbeta forward and 13 Jbeta reverse. Clones were read by immunoSEQ multiplex PCR, and TCRdb kept only the in-frame ones, dropping some. Altogether 150,000 to 200,000 clones are present, around 80% being singletons, with the ten largest covering under 5%. Material: PBMCs. The receptors shown here come from a man between 18 and 29 years old in good health and CMV-seronegative.

The chain uses TRBV5-5 and TRBJ2-1; D may be TRBD1 (5 bases). CDR3 length: 13 residues. Germline V gene lookup returns CDR1 SGHKS and CDR2 YYEKEE (reference sequence). V dropped 6 bases and J dropped 6 bases, with 13 bases sitting between them. In DNA, the CDR3 is TGTGCCAGCATGTCCCCCAGGGCCAATGAGCAGTTCTTC. This sequence encodes CASMSPRANEQFF. The entire variable domain, with the rest obtained from reference TRBV5-5 and TRBJ2-1, is as follows: DAGVTQSPTHLIKTRGQQVTLRCSPISGHKSVSWYQQVLGQGPQFIFQYYEKEERGRGNFPDRFSARQFPNYSSELNVNALLLGDSALYLCASMSPRANEQFFGPGTRLTVL.

The chain has TRBV29-1 and TRBJ2-1; D ambiguous. CDR3 size: 11 residues. The V end was cut by 7 bases, the J end by 8 bases, with 12 bases between. Germline CDR1 and CDR2: SQVTM and ANQGSEA. This chain's CDR3 is CSATQVYEQFF. The CDR3 DNA reads as TGCAGCGCTACGCAGGTCTATGAGCAGTTCTTC.

The V call is TRBV6-1, the J call TRBJ2-1; D might be TRBD1 (6 bases). Germline values: CDR1 MNHNS, CDR2 SASEGT. V lost 8 bases and J lost 0, with 14 bases in between. The CDR3 sequence is 15 residues long. The chain's CDR3 is CASGDIPSSYNEQFF. CDR3 bases: TGTGCCAGCGGGGACATCCCCAGCTCCTACAATGAGCAGTTCTTC.

On this clone itself: This specimen includes other DNA sequences encoding the same CDR3. V usage is TRBV4-3 and J usage is TRBJ2-5; 7 nucleotides align to TRBD1. V lost 1 base and J lost 2; bases outside the gene matches: 7. Germline V gene data show CDR1 as LGHNA and CDR2 as YSLEER. The CDR3 covers 16 residues. The chain's CDR3 is CASSQGTGTVQETQYF. In DNA, the CDR3 is TGCGCCAGCAGCCAAGGGACCGGGACAGTTCAAGAGACCCAGTACTTC.

This clone was detected only once. The rearrangement links TRBV6-5 to TRBJ1-1; 8 bases map to TRBD1. The CDR3 has 14 residues. With 7 bases clipped from V and 4 bases from J, the junction kept 8 bases outside the gene matches. Per the germline V gene, CDR1 is MNHEY and CDR2 is SVGAGI. In DNA form, the CDR3 reads TGTGCCAGCAACCTGGACAGGGTGGGCACTGAAGCTTTCTTT. This codes for CASNLDRVGTEAFF.

The gene calls are TRBV2 and TRBJ2-3; 7 positions match TRBD1. Trimming removed 7 bases from V and 3 bases from J; junction bases left unmatched: 1. There are 12 residues in the CDR3. Germline V gives CDR1 SNHLY, CDR2 FYNNEI. For the CDR3, the DNA is TGTGCCAGCAAGGGGGCTACAGATACGCAGTATTTT. Amino acids: CASKGATDTQYF.

The chain recombines TRBV19 with TRBJ2-2, with D hard to call. The germline V and J ends were trimmed by 7 bases and 6 bases, with 15 bases remaining between them. The germline CDR1 and CDR2 sequences are LNHDA and SQIVND (reference sequence). The CDR3 extends over 14 amino acids. CDR3 protein: CASIPWKGAGELFF. The CDR3 nucleotides read TGTGCCAGTATCCCGTGGAAAGGAGCCGGGGAGCTGTTTTTT.

The chain has TRBV7-2 and TRBJ2-7; no definite D call. CDR3 length: 16 amino acids. Germline V gene data show CDR1 as SGHTA and CDR2 as FQGNSA. V was pared by 5 bases and J by 0 bases, with 17 bases between. DNA of the CDR3: TGTGCCAGCAGCCCCTCCCAGAGTTGGAGCTCCTACGAGCAGTACTTC. This translates into CASSPSQSWSSYEQYF. The variable domain in full, completed from reference TRBV7-2 and TRBJ2-7, reads GAGVSQSPSNKVTEKGKDVELRCDPISGHTALYWYRQSLGQGLEFLIYFQGNSAPDKSGLPSDRFSAERTGGSVSTLTIQRTQQEDSAVYLCASSPSQSWSSYEQYFGPGTRLTVT.

The chain carries TRBV11-2 and TRBJ1-1, with TRBD1 identical over 11 bases. Germline CDR1 and CDR2: SGHAT and FQNNGV. CDR3 size: 17 residues. Trimming removed 5 bases from V and 1 base from J; junction bases left unmatched: 9. The CDR3 spells CASSAGTGGQPNTEAFF. The CDR3 DNA sequence: TGTGCCAGCAGCGCGGGGACAGGGGGTCAACCGAACACTGAAGCTTTCTTT.

This rearrangement joins TRBV4-1 to TRBJ1-2, with a tentative D call TRBD1 (5 bases). This CDR3 contains 15 residues. Germline CDR1 MGHRA, CDR2 YSYEKL. Trimming shortened V by 3 bases and J by 8 bases, and 19 bases separated the two germline ends. Here the CDR3 DNA reads TGCGCCAGCAGCCAGGATTTAGGAGGGGCGAGGGGCTACACCTTC. Translating gives CASSQDLGGARGYTF.

This clone was observed a handful of times. The rearrangement uses TRBV6-1 and TRBJ2-1, with 9 bases that match TRBD1. The CDR3 length is 15 residues. The J segment lost 7 bases and the V segment lost 2 bases, leaving 6 bases of the junction unmatched. Germline-derived CDR1 and CDR2 are MNHNS and SASEGT. This chain's CDR3 is CASSETTGGANEQFF. The CDR3 DNA reads TGTGCCAGCAGTGAAACGACAGGGGGGGCGAATGAGCAGTTCTTC.

V and J are TRBV9 and TRBJ2-5, with 7 bases lining up with TRBD2. The J segment lost 5 bases and the V segment lost 0 bases, leaving 13 bases of the junction unmatched. This CDR3 is built from 17 residues. Germline V gene data show CDR1 as SGDLS and CDR2 as YYNGEE. CDR3 sequence: CASSVDWRESWLETQYF. CDR3 sequence (DNA): TGTGCCAGCAGCGTAGACTGGCGGGAGAGTTGGCTGGAGACCCAGTACTTC.

This clone was recorded a few times. V is TRBV5-6 and J is TRBJ1-1; a possible D gene is TRBD1 (5 bases). V lost 4 bases, J lost 7 bases, and 11 bases lay in between. Germline CDR1 and CDR2: SGHDT and YYEEEE. CDR3 length: 12 residues. CDR3 coding DNA: TGTGCCAGCAGCACAGACAGCTTTGAAGCTTTCTTT. Translating gives CASSTDSFEAFF.

This chain links TRBV19 with TRBJ2-1; TRBD2 aligns across 7 bases. Per germline, CDR1 LNHDA and CDR2 SQIVND (reference sequence). V lost 3 bases and J lost 10; bases outside the gene matches: 6. This CDR3 spans 13 amino acids. The CDR3 DNA is TGTGCCAGTAGTATTATGAGGGAGGGGGAGCAGTTCTTC. This sequence encodes CASSIMREGEQFF.

This chain connects TRBV6-1 to TRBJ2-1; TRBD2 agrees at 11 bases. The CDR3 sequence is 14 residues long. V lost 11 bases, J lost 7 bases, and 10 bases stayed unmatched. CDR1 and CDR2 from the germline V gene are MNHNS and SASEGT. The CDR3 DNA follows: TGTGCCGGTACACTAGCGGGGGTAGGGAATGAGCAGTTCTTC. Amino acid sequence: CAGTLAGVGNEQFF.

The chain employs TRBV7-9 and TRBJ2-1; the match to TRBD1 covers 7 bases. The V segment lost 5 bases and the J segment 1 base; nucleotides outside the gene matches: 5. The CDR3 runs 15 residues. CDR1 is SEHNR and CDR2 is FQNEAQ in the germline V gene (reference sequence). The chain's CDR3 is CASSKGAESYNEQFF. In nucleotides, the CDR3 is TGTGCCAGCAGCAAGGGGGCAGAGTCCTACAATGAGCAGTTCTTC. The complete variable domain, with remaining parts taken from reference TRBV7-9 and TRBJ2-1, reads DTGVSQNPRHKITKRGQNVTFRCDPISEHNRLYWYRQTLGQGPEFLTYFQNEAQLEKSRLLSDRFSAERPKGSFSTLEIQRTEQGDSAMYLCASSKGAESYNEQFFGPGTRLTVL.

This chain joins TRBV11-3 and TRBJ1-2; the D is unclear. Germline V CDR1 and CDR2: SGHNT, YENEEA. The CDR3 length is 15 residues. V shed 5 bases and J shed 4 bases, with 17 bases lying between them. DNA of the CDR3: TGTGCCAGCAGCCCAGCCCCCACAGAGTTCTATGGCTACACCTTC. The encoded protein is CASSPAPTEFYGYTF.

The chain uses TRBV9 and TRBJ2-7; D might be TRBD2 (6 bases). This CDR3 has 12 residues. Germline V gene data show CDR1 as SGDLS and CDR2 as YYNGEE. V was shortened by 0 bases and J by 6 bases, with 7 bases between the two germline ends. CDR3 sequence (DNA): TGTGCCAGCAGCGTAGTCGGGGGCGAGCAGTACTTC. It codes for CASSVVGGEQYF.